A selection of T cell receptor beta chains follows, all from one sample in a study of T cells in localized non-small cell lung cancer. Sequencing was performed with immunoSEQ multiplex PCR; in TCRdb, only in-frame clones are kept and a portion is missing. The sample yields tens of thousands of clones, about 84% seen once. The input for sequencing was peripheral blood, taken before any cancer treatment. The origin of the receptors is a female donor older than 55 with stage I lung adenocarcinoma. Both conserved end residues are part of each CDR3. A D gene is named only where the DNA matches it firmly. Some rows have no size entry. The others give once, few or many, or a class for an expanded clone.

>TRBJ2-5|.|.|TRBV10-3
TGTGCCATCAGTGAGTCATCGGCGAGCCAAGAGACCCAGTACTTC
CAISESSASQETQYF
>TRBJ2-7|.|TRBD2|TRBV7-2
TGTGCCAGCAGCTTATCCCTAGCGGCCTCCTACGAGCAGTACTTC
CASSLSLAASYEQYF
>TRBJ2-4|.|.|TRBV19
TGTGCCAGTCAGCCCGGGCCGGGTAGTGGAAGAGGCATTCAGTACTTC
CASQPGPGSGRGIQYF
>TRBJ1-5|.|.|TRBV7-8
TGTGCCAGCAGCCTAGAGGGAGAGGGGGGGGGTCAGCCCCAGCATTTT
CASSLEGEGGGQPQHF
>TRBJ1-1|.|.|TRBV7-2
TGTGCCAGCAGCTCCGGAGCGTTCATGAACACTGAAGCTTTCTTT
CASSSGAFMNTEAFF
>TRBJ1-2|.|.|TRBV5-6
TGTGCCAGCAGCTTGGGGTCTTTGAACTATGGCTACACCTTC
CASSLGSLNYGYTF
>TRBJ2-1|.|TRBD2|TRBV5-8
TGTGCCAGCAGCTTGGGGAGTAGCGGGAGGAGGGTCTCCTACAATGAGCAGTTCTTC
CASSLGSSGRRVSYNEQFF
>TRBJ2-4|.|.|TRBV6-1
TGTGCCAGCAGCGAGGACGGGGCCAAAAACATTCAGTACTTC
CASSEDGAKNIQYF
>TRBJ2-7|.|TRBD1|TRBV25-1
TGTGCCAGCAGTCGGACAGGGGGCTACGAGCAGTACTTC
CASSRTGGYEQYF
>TRBJ1-6|.|TRBD1|TRBV10-3
TGTGCCAGTACCGGGACAGTTCTCGGCAATTCACCCCTCCACTTT
CASTGTVLGNSPLHF
>TRBJ1-2|.|.|TRBV28
TGTGCCAGCCTTAAGGGGGCTAACTATGGCTACACCTTC
CASLKGANYGYTF
>TRBJ2-1|.|.|TRBV18
TGTGCCAGCTCACACGGGACCACTACGTACAATGAGCAGTTCTTC
CASSHGTTTYNEQFF
>TRBJ2-2|.|.|TRBV30
TGTGCCCACCCAGGTCCGAACACCGGGGAGCTGTTTTTT
CAHPGPNTGELFF
>TRBJ2-7|.|.|TRBV7-9
TGTGCCAGCAGCTTAATACCCTACGAGCAGTACTTC
CASSLIPYEQYF
>TRBJ2-2|.|.|TRBV5-1
TGCGCCAGCAGCTTGCGCCTCGCGAACACCGGGGAGCTGTTTTTT
CASSLRLANTGELFF
>TRBJ2-7|.|.|TRBV30
TGTGCCTGGAGGATTTCCTACGAGCAGTACTTC
CAWRISYEQYF
>TRBJ2-5|few|.|TRBV6-5
TGTGCCAGCAGTTACTCAGGCCAGGCTCGTCGAGAGACCCAGTACTTC
CASSYSGQARRETQYF
>TRBJ1-1|.|TRBD1|TRBV30
TGTGCCTGGACCCGGGACAGCTTGAACACTGAAGCTTTCTTT
CAWTRDSLNTEAFF
>TRBJ1-2|.|.|TRBV6-1
TGTGCCAGCAGTGAAGCACGGAACTATGGCTACACCTTC
CASSEARNYGYTF
>TRBJ1-5|.|.|TRBV4-2
TGTGCCAGCAGCCAAGATTCTAGCGTCCCGAAGCCCCAGCATTTT
CASSQDSSVPKPQHF
>TRBJ1-3|.|.|TRBV30
TGTGCCTGGAGTGTAGGAACAGCTGGAAACACCATATATTTT
CAWSVGTAGNTIYF
>TRBJ1-3|few|.|TRBV15
TGTGCCACCAGCAGAGCAAAGGGGAGCGCTGGAAACACCATATATTTT
CATSRAKGSAGNTIYF
>TRBJ1-5|once|.|TRBV27
TGTGCCAGTAGGAAACAGGGCGCAGACAATCAGCCCCAGCATTTT
CASRKQGADNQPQHF
>TRBJ2-7|.|TRBD2|TRBV28
TGTGCCAGCAGTGCTAGCGGGAGGGCCTACGAGCAGTACTTC
CASSASGRAYEQYF
>TRBJ1-6|.|.|TRBV2
TGTGCCAGCAGTGTGTGGTCACCCCTCCACTTT
CASSVWSPLHF
>TRBJ1-4|.|.|TRBV30
TGTGCCTGGATCAAACTAGAAAAAACGTTTTTT
CAWIKLEKTFF
>TRBJ2-1|.|TRBD2|TRBV7-2
TGTGCCAGCAACCCCGGGGGGTCCGGTGAGCAGTTCTTC
CASNPGGSGEQFF
>TRBJ2-7|.|.|TRBV28
TGTGCCAGCAGTTCGGGACGTAGCTCCTACGAGCAGTACTTC
CASSSGRSSYEQYF
>TRBJ2-3|.|TRBD2|TRBV15
TGTGCCACCAGCAGGGCGGGACTAGCGGGAGTAGGAGATACGCAGTATTTT
CATSRAGLAGVGDTQYF
>TRBJ1-5|.|.|TRBV30
TGTGCCTGGAGTCGTTCCGGGAGGGGCGCTCAGCCCCAGCATTTT
CAWSRSGRGAQPQHF
>TRBJ2-5|.|TRBD2|TRBV7-8
TGTGCCAGCAGCTTACTGCGGGGGGGGCTGGAGACCCAGTACTTC
CASSLLRGGLETQYF
>TRBJ1-3|few|.|TRBV5-6
TGTGCCAGCAGCTTGTACGGGGAAAACACCATATATTTT
CASSLYGENTIYF
>TRBJ2-1|.|.|TRBV7-8
TGTGCCAGCAGCCCTAGTGTGAGAGTATCAGACAATGAGCAGTTCTTC
CASSPSVRVSDNEQFF
>TRBJ2-3|once|.|TRBV29-1
TGCAGCGTTGGATGGCTAGCGTTAAGCACAGATACGCAGTATTTT
CSVGWLALSTDTQYF
>TRBJ1-1|.|TRBD1|TRBV10-3
TGTGCCGGAGGCGGGACAGCGAACACTGAAGCTTTCTTT
CAGGGTANTEAFF
>TRBJ1-2|.|TRBD1|TRBV5-1
TGCGCCAGCAGCTGGGCGGACAGGGATAACTATGGCTACACCTTC
CASSWADRDNYGYTF
>TRBJ2-7|.|.|TRBV13
TGTGCCAGCAGCCCCGGTAACCCGGCCGAGCAGTACTTC
CASSPGNPAEQYF
>TRBJ2-3|.|.|TRBV13
TGTGCCAGCAGCTTAACTAGCACAGATACGCAGTATTTT
CASSLTSTDTQYF
>TRBJ1-5|.|.|TRBV19
TGTGCCAGTAGATTCGAAGGACGCGGTTTTATCAATCAGCCCCAGCATTTT
CASRFEGRGFINQPQHF
>TRBJ1-2|.|.|TRBV19
TGTGCCAGTAGTATAGGGCACCAGGTCCCCATCTATGGCTACACCTTC
CASSIGHQVPIYGYTF
>TRBJ1-1|.|.|TRBV30
TGTGCCTGGAGTGGGCAGCCCCTTGCCACTGAAGCTTTCTTT
CAWSGQPLATEAFF
>TRBJ2-7|.|.|TRBV5-1
TGCGCCAGCAGTCAGGGTCCTTCCTACGAGCAGTACTTC
CASSQGPSYEQYF
>TRBJ1-1|.|TRBD1|TRBV5-6
TGTGCCAGCAGCTTGGGGACAGGATCCTCTCTAGCTTTCTTT
CASSLGTGSSLAFF
>TRBJ1-1|.|.|TRBV13
TGTGCCAGCAGCTGGGGGAGGGACACTGAAGCTTTCTTT
CASSWGRDTEAFF
>TRBJ2-3|.|.|TRBV7-2
TGTGCCAGCAGCCCTAGCGCGCTGGTCACAGATACGCAGTATTTT
CASSPSALVTDTQYF
>TRBJ1-5|.|.|TRBV6-1
TGTGCCAGCAGTGAAGGATTCGCGGACTGGGTGGGCAATCAGCCCCAGCATTTT
CASSEGFADWVGNQPQHF
>TRBJ1-1|.|TRBD1|TRBV7-8
TGTGCCAGCAGCTTAACCAGGGACAGTGAAGCTTTCTTT
CASSLTRDSEAFF
>TRBJ2-7|.|TRBD2|TRBV7-2
TGTGCCAGCAGCTTAGTGGGGAGGGCCCCCCACGAGCAGTACTTC
CASSLVGRAPHEQYF
>TRBJ1-5|.|.|TRBV7-6
TGTGCCAGCGGGGTGGATCAGCCCCAGCATTTT
CASGVDQPQHF
>TRBJ2-1|.|.|TRBV4-2
TGTGCCAGCAGCCAAGATGTCTATGAGCAGTTCTTC
CASSQDVYEQFF